The rows below give T cell receptor beta chains drawn from one sample of a study of early T cells in non-severe SARS-CoV-2 infection. TCRdb independently ran MiXCR on the 5' RACE reads; one entry per CDR3 protein. Here the sample spans about 110,000 distinct CDR3 sequences, 12% being singletons. Sequencing used whole blood. These receptors were collected from an adult who was a healthcare worker with PCR-confirmed SARS-CoV-2 infection or an uninfected control (not recorded which). CDR3s include the opening cysteine and the closing phenylalanine or tryptophan. D genes are given only for firm matches. Size is stated for part of the rows, as once, few or many counts, or as a class when the clone is expanded.

DNA,CDR3,J,V,D,size
TGCGCCAGCAGCCTCGTACTAGCGGGAGGGGATGAGCAGTTCTTC,CASSLVLAGGDEQFF,TRBJ2-1,TRBV5-1,TRBD2,NA
TGTGCCAGCAGTTTATCGCAGTTTAATCAGCCCCAGCATTTT,CASSLSQFNQPQHF,TRBJ1-5,TRBV27,NA,NA
TGCAGCACCCTGTTCCATGAGCAGTTCTTC,CSTLFHEQFF,TRBJ2-1,TRBV29-1,NA,many
TGTGCCAGCAGCTTCTGGGACCAGAACACCGGGGAGCTGTTTTTT,CASSFWDQNTGELFF,TRBJ2-2,TRBV11-2,NA,many
TGTGCCTGGACAGGGACGGGGAGTACTGAAGCTTTCTTT,CAWTGTGSTEAFF,TRBJ1-1,TRBV30,NA,few
TGTGCCAGCAGCTCCCAGGGATCCCTGAGCTATGGCTACACCTTC,CASSSQGSLSYGYTF,TRBJ1-2,TRBV5-5,NA,NA
TGTGCCTGGAGCCGGGGGACCCCCTACGAGCAGTACTTC,CAWSRGTPYEQYF,TRBJ2-7,TRBV30,NA,few
TGTGCCAGCAGCTATTCACTCGAGGAGACCCAGTACTTC,CASSYSLEETQYF,TRBJ2-5,TRBV11-2,NA,NA
TGTGCCAGCAGCCGGGATGGAGAGACCCAGTACTTC,CASSRDGETQYF,TRBJ2-5,TRBV7-9,NA,NA
TGCAGCGAGTCCGGGACTAGCTCAGGTCGGGAGCAGTTCTTC,CSESGTSSGREQFF,TRBJ2-1,TRBV29-1,TRBD2,NA
TGTGCCAGCAGCCTCGCAAGGACTAGCGGGATAGTAAACAATGAGCAGTTCTTC,CASSLARTSGIVNNEQFF,TRBJ2-1,TRBV5-4,TRBD2,once
TGCGCCAGCGGGCCAGCGGGGTCCACAGATACGCAGTATTTT,CASGPAGSTDTQYF,TRBJ2-3,TRBV5-1,TRBD2,NA
TGTGCCAGTCAATACGGGACTTCACCCCTCCACTTT,CASQYGTSPLHF,TRBJ1-6,TRBV7-9,NA,NA
TGTGCCAGCAGCTTGGTAGCTAGCATAACCTCCTACGAGCAGTACTTC,CASSLVASITSYEQYF,TRBJ2-7,TRBV5-5,NA,NA
TGTGCCAGCAGTTTCATGGCTGAAGCTTTCTTT,CASSFMAEAFF,TRBJ1-1,TRBV12-3/TRBV12-4,NA,many
TGTGCCAGCAGCTCATATGGGCAACAGCCCCAGCATTTT,CASSSYGQQPQHF,TRBJ1-5,TRBV5-6,NA,many
TGTGTCAGCAGGCGACAGGGCGAGTTTGAAAAACTGTTTTTT,CVSRRQGEFEKLFF,TRBJ1-4,TRBV27,TRBD1,NA
TGCAGCGTTGTAGGAGCTGAAGCTTTCTTT,CSVVGAEAFF,TRBJ1-1,TRBV29-1,NA,NA
TGCAGTGCTTGGGGAGACTCCTACAATGAGCAGTTCTTC,CSAWGDSYNEQFF,TRBJ2-1,TRBV20-1,NA,many
TGCAGTGCTAGCTTGTCGGCAGGGGTCGCGAACACTGAAGCTTTCTTT,CSASLSAGVANTEAFF,TRBJ1-1,TRBV20-1,NA,many
TGTGCCAGCAGCCAGGGACAGACGCGGGCGCCCCAGCATTTT,CASSQGQTRAPQHF,TRBJ1-5,TRBV3-1,TRBD1,many
TGTGCCAGCAGTTCCCCGGGGGGAACTAATGAAAAACTGTTTTTT,CASSSPGGTNEKLFF,TRBJ1-4,TRBV28,NA,NA
TGTGCCAGCAACCTGGGCAGCGGGGAAACGGAGCAGTACTTC,CASNLGSGETEQYF,TRBJ2-7,TRBV28,TRBD2,many
TGTGCCACCAGTCCTCAGGCCGGGGAGCTGTTTTTT,CATSPQAGELFF,TRBJ2-2,TRBV24-1,NA,many
TGTGCCAGCAGCCCCCGGACAGGGAGGGATACGCAGTATTTT,CASSPRTGRDTQYF,TRBJ2-3,TRBV5-8,TRBD1,many
TGTGCCAGCAGTTTATCCGCCAGCAATCAGCCCCAGCATTTT,CASSLSASNQPQHF,TRBJ1-5,TRBV12-3/TRBV12-4,NA,many
TGTGCCAGCAGTTCCGGGACAGGGGGCTCCAAAAACATTCAGTACTTC,CASSSGTGGSKNIQYF,TRBJ2-4,TRBV28,TRBD1,NA
TGTGCCAGCAGTTTAAGGGGGACTCAGCCCCAGCATTTT,CASSLRGTQPQHF,TRBJ1-5,TRBV28,NA,NA